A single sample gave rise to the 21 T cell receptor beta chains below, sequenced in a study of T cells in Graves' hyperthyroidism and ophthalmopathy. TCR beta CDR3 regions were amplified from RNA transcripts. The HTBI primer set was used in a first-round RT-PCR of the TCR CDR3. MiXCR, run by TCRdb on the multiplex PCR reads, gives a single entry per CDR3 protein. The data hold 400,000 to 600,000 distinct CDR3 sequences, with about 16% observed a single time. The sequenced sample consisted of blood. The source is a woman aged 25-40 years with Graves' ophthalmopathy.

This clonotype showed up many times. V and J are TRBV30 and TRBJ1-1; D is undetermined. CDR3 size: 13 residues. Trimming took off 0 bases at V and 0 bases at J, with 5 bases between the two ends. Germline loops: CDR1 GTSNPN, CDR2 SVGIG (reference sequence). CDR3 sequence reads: CAWSVELNTEAFF. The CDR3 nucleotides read TGTGCCTGGAGTGTAGAGTTGAACACTGAAGCTTTCTTT. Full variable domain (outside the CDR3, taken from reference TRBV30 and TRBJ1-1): SQTIHQWPATLVQPVGSPLSLECTVEGTSNPNLYWYRQAAGRGLQLLFYSVGIGQISSEVPQNLSASRPQDRQFILSSKKLLLSDSGFYLCAWSVELNTEAFFGQGTRLTVV.

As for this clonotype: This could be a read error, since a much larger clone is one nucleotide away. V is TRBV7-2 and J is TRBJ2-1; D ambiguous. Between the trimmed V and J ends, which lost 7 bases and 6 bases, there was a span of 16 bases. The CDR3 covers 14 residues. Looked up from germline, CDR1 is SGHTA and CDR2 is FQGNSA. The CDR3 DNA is TGTGCCAGCATGCCCAGCGACATTCCCAATGAGCAGTTCTTC. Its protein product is CASMPSDIPNEQFF.

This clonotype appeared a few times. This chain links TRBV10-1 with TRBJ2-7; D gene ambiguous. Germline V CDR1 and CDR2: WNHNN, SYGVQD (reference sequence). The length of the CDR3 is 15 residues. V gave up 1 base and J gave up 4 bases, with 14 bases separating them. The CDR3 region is CASSEYPGPGYEQYF. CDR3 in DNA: TGCGCCAGCAGTGAGTATCCCGGACCCGGTTACGAGCAGTACTTC.

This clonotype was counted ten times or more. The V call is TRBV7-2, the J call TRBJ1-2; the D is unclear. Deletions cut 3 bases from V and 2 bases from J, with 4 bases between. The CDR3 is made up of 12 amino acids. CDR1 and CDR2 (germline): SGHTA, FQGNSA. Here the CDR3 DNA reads TGTGCCAGCAGCTTCCGGAACTATGGCTACACCTTC. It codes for CASSFRNYGYTF.

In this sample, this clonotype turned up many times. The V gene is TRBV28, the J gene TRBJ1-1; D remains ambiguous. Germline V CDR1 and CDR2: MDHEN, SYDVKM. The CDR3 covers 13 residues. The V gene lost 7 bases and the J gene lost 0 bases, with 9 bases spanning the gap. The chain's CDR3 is CASKRPLNTEAFF. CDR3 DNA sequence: TGTGCCAGCAAGCGACCGTTGAACACTGAAGCTTTCTTT. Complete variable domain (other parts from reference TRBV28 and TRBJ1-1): DVKVTQSSRYLVKRTGEKVFLECVQDMDHENMFWYRQDPGLGLRLIYFSYDVKMKEKGDIPEGYSVSREKKERFSLILESASTNQTSMYLCASKRPLNTEAFFGQGTRLTVV.

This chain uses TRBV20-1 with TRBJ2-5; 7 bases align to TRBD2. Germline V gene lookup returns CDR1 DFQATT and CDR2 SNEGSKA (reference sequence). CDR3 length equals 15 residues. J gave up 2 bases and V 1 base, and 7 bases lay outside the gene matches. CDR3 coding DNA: TGCAGTGCTAGAGCCTGGGGGGGGAGACAAGAGACCCAGTACTTC. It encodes CSARAWGGRQETQYF.

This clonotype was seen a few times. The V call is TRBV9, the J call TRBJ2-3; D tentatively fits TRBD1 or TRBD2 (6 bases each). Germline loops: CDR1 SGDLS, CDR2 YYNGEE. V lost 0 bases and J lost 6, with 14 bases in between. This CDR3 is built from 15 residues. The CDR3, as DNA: TGTGCCAGCAGCGTAGGAGGGGGGAACGTGGATACGCAGTATTTT. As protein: CASSVGGGNVDTQYF.

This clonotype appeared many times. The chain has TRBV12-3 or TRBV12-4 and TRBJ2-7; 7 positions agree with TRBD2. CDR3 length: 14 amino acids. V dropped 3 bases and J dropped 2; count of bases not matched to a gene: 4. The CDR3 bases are TGTGCCAGCAGTTTGCGAGCGGGACCCTACGAGCAGTACTTC. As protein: CASSLRAGPYEQYF.

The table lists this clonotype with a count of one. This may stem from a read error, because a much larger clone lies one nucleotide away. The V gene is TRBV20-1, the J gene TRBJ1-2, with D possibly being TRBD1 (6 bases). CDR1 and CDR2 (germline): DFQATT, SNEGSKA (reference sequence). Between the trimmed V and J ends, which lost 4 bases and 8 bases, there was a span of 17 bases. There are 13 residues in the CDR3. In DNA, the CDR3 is TGCAGTGCTACAGGGGCGGCGAAAAGGGGCTACACCTTC. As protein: CSATGAAKRGYTF.

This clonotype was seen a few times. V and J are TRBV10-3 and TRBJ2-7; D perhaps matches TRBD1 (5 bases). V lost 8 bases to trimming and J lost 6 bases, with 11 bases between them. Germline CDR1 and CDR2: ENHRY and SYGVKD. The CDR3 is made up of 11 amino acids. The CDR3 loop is CAIGAVREQYF. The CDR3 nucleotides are TGTGCCATCGGGGCCGTCCGCGAGCAGTACTTC.

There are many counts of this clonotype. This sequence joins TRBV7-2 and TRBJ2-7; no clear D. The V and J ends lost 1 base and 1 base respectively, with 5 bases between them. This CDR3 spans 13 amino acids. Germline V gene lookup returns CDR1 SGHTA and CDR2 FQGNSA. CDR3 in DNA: TGTGCCAGCAGCTTAGAAAGGTCCTACGAGCAGTACTTC. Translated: CASSLERSYEQYF.

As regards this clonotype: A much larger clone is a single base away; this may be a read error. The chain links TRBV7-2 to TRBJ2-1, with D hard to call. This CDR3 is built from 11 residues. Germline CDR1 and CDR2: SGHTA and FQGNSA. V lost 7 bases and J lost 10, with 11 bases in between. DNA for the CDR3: TGTGCCAGCACCTTCAGTGAGGAGCAGTTCTTC. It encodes CASTFSEEQFF.

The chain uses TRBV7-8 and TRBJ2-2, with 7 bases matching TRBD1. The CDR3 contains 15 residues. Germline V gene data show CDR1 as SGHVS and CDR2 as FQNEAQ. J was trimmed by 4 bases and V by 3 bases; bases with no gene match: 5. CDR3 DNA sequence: TGTGCCAGCAGCTTCCTACAGGGGCGCACCGGGGAGCTGTTTTTT. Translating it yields CASSFLQGRTGELFF.

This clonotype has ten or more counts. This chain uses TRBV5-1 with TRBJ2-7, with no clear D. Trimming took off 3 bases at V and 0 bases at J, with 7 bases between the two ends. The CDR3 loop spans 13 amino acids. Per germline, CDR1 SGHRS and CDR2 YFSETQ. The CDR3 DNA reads TGCGCCAGCAGCTGGACGAGCTCCTACGAGCAGTACTTC. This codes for CASSWTSSYEQYF. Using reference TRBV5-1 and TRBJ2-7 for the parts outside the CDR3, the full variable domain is KAGVTQTPRYLIKTRGQQVTLSCSPISGHRSVSWYQQTPGQGLQFLFEYFSETQRNKGNFPGRFSGRQFSNSRSEMNVSTLELGDSALYLCASSWTSSYEQYFGPGTRLTVT.

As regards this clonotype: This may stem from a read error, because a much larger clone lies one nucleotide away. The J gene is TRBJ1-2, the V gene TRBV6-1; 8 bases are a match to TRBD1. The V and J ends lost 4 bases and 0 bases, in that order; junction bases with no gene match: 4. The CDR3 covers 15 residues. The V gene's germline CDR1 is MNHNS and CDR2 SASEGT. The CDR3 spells CASSVTGGSNYGYTF. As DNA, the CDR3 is TGTGCCAGCAGTGTTACAGGGGGTTCTAACTATGGCTACACCTTC.

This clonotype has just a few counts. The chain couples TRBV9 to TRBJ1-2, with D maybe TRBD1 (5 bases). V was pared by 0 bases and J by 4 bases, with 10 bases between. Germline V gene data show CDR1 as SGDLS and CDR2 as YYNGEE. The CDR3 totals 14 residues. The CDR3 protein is CASSVDGRAYGYTF. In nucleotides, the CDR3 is TGTGCCAGCAGCGTAGATGGCAGGGCCTATGGCTACACCTTC.

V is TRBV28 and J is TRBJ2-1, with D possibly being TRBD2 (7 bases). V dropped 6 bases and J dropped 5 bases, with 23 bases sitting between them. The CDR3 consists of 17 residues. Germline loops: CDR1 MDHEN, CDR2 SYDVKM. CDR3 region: CASSPGWGAGRDNEQFF. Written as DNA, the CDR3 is TGTGCCAGCAGCCCTGGGTGGGGGGCAGGGAGGGACAATGAGCAGTTCTTC.

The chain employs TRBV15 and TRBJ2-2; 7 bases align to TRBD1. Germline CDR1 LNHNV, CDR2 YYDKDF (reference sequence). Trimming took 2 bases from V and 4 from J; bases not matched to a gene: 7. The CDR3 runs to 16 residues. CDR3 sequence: CATSRSYRGPTGELFF. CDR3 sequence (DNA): TGTGCCACCAGCAGATCGTACAGGGGACCCACCGGGGAGCTGTTTTTT.

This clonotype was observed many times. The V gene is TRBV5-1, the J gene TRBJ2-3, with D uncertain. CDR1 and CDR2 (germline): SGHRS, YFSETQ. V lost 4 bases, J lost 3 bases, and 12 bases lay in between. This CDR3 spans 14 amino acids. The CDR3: CASSLVGVTDTQYF. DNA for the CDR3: TGCGCCAGCAGCCTTGTCGGTGTTACAGATACGCAGTATTTT.

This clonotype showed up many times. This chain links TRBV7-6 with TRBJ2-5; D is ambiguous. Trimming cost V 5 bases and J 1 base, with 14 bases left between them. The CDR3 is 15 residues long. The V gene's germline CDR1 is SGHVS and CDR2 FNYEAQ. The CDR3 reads CASSAGLVPQETQYF. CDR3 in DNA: TGTGCCAGCAGCGCAGGTCTAGTTCCCCAAGAGACCCAGTACTTC.

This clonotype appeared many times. This CDR3 reads CASSSRTGELFF. In DNA, the CDR3 is TGTGCCAGCAGCTCGAGAACCGGGGAGCTGTTTTTT. V gene TRBV12-3 or TRBV12-4 combines with J gene TRBJ2-2; D not certain. CDR3 length equals 12 residues. Between the trimmed V and J ends, which lost 6 bases and 5 bases, there was a span of 7 bases.